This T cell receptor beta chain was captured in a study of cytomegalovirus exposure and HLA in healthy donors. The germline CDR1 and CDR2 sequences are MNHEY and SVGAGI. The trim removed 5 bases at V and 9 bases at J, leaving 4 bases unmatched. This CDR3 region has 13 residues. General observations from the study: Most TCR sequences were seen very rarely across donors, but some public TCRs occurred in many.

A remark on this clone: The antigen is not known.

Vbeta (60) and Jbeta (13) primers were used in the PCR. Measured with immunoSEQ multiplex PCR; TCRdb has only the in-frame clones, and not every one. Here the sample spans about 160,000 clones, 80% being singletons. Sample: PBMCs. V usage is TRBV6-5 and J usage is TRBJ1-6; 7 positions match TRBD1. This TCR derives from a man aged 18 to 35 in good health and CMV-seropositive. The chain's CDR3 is CASSKRDSSPLHF. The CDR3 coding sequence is TGTGCCAGCAGTAAACGGGACAGTTCACCCCTCCACTTT.